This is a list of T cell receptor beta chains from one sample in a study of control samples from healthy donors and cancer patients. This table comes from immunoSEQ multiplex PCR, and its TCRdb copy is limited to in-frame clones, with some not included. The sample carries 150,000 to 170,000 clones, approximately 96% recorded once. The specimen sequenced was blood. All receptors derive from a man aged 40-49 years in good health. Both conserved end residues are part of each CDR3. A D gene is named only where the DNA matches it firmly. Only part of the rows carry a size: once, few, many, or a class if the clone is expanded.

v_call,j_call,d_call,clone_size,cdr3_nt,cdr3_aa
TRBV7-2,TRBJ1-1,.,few,TGTGCCAGCAGCTCGCGCACAGATTTGAACACTGAAGCTTTCTTT,CASSSRTDLNTEAFF
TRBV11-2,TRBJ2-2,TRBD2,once,TGTGCCAGCAGCCCCGGGGGGGGGACCGGGGAGCTGTTTTTT,CASSPGGGTGELFF
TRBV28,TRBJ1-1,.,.,TGTGCCAGCAGACCGTCGGCGGGGGGTATGAACACTGAAGCTTTCTTT,CASRPSAGGMNTEAFF
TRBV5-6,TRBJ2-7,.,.,TGTGCCAGCAGCTCCCCCCGGGACGGGTACCCCGAGCAGTACTTC,CASSSPRDGYPEQYF
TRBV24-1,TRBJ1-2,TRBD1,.,TGTGCCATCGGGGGGACAGGCCCTTCAGGGTATGGCTACACCTTC,CAIGGTGPSGYGYTF
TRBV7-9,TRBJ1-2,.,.,TGTGCCAGCAGCGCGCTATCAAAGGGTAGTGGCTACACCTTC,CASSALSKGSGYTF
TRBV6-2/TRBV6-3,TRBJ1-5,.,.,TGTGCCAGCAGTTACTCGATCGCCAGCCATAATCAGCCCCAGCATTTT,CASSYSIASHNQPQHF
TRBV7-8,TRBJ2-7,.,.,TGTGCCAGCACCACCCTCGACGAGCAGTACTTC,CASTTLDEQYF
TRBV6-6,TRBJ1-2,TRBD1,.,TGTGCCAGCAGCGGGACAGGGGAGTATAACTATGGCTACACCTTC,CASSGTGEYNYGYTF
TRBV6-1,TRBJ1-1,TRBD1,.,TGTGCCAGCAGTGAAGCCGGGACAGCGGGGACTGAAGCTTTCTTT,CASSEAGTAGTEAFF
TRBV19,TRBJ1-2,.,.,TGTGCCAGTAGCCGGGACACCTTGCGGGGCTACACCTTC,CASSRDTLRGYTF
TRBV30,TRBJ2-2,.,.,TGTGCCTGGAGTGTACGTAATTTGAACACCGGGGAGCTGTTTTTT,CAWSVRNLNTGELFF
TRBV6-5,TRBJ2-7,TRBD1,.,TGTGCCAGCAGGGCCGGGACAGGTACCTACGAGCAGTACTTC,CASRAGTGTYEQYF
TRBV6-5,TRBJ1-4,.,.,TGTGCCAGCAGTTACTCGACCCCGGGAGGGAAACTGTTTTTT,CASSYSTPGGKLFF
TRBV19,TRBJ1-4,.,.,TGTGCCAGTAGTGCGGACGCGGTGTTTTTT,CASSADAVFF
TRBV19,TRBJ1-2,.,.,TGTGCCAGTAGTCCCGGGACCTATGGCTACACCTTC,CASSPGTYGYTF
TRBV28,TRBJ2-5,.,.,TGTGCCAGCAGTTTTATAGGACAAGAGACCCAGTACTTC,CASSFIGQETQYF
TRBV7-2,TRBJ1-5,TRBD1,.,TGTGCCAGCAGAGGGACAGGCAATCAGCCCCAGCATTTT,CASRGTGNQPQHF
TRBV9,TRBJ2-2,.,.,TGTGCCAGCAGCGCTAGCTCCGGGGAGCTGTTTTTT,CASSASSGELFF
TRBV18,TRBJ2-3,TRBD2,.,TGTGCCAGCTCGTCATTTGCTAGCGGGGGGTCAGATACGCAGTATTTT,CASSSFASGGSDTQYF
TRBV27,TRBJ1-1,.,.,TGTGCCAGCAACCCAGGCCAGCTAGATAGCACTGAAGCTTTCTTT,CASNPGQLDSTEAFF
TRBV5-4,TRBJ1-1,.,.,TGTGCCAGCAGCTTGGGACAGGCAACTGAAGCTTTCTTT,CASSLGQATEAFF
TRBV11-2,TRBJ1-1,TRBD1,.,TGTGCCAGCAGCCAGAGAGGACAGGGGAGGCCTGAAGCTTTCTTT,CASSQRGQGRPEAFF
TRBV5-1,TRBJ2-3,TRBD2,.,TGCGCCAGCAGCTGGGTAGCGGGGGCGGTAGATACGCAGTATTTT,CASSWVAGAVDTQYF
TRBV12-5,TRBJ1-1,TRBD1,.,TGTGCTAGTGGTTTGGTCTTGACAGGGGCGGGCACTGAAGCTTTCTTT,CASGLVLTGAGTEAFF
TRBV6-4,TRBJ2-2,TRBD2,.,TGTGCCAGCAGTGACTTCGGGGGGACCGGGGAGCTGTTTTTT,CASSDFGGTGELFF
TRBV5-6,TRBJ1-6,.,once,TGTGCCAGCAGCTTGAGGGGATACTACAATTCACCCCTCCACTTT,CASSLRGYYNSPLHF
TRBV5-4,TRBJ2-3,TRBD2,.,TGTGCCAGCAGCGCCCGGGACTACGGCACAGATACGCAGTATTTT,CASSARDYGTDTQYF
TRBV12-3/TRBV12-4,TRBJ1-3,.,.,TGTGCCAGCAGTTTATTTGGAAACACCATATATTTT,CASSLFGNTIYF
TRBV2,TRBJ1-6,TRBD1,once,TGTGCCACCCGACAGGGCAATGAGTCACCCCTCCACTTT,CATRQGNESPLHF
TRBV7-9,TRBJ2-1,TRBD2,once,TGTGCCAGCAGCTTAACTAGCGGGGGGTCCAATGAGCAGTTCTTC,CASSLTSGGSNEQFF
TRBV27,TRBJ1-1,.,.,TGTGCCAGCAGATACAGGGACACTGAAGCTTTCTTT,CASRYRDTEAFF
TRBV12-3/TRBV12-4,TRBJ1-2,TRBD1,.,TGTGCCAGCAGTCGACAGGGGGCTAGGGGCTACACCTTC,CASSRQGARGYTF
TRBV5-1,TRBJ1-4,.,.,TGCGCCAGCAGCCCCGGGACAACACAGGAAAAACTGTTTTTT,CASSPGTTQEKLFF
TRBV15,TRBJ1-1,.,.,TGTGCCACCAGCAGCGGGGGTGGAAACACTGAAGCTTTCTTT,CATSSGGGNTEAFF
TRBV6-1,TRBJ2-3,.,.,TGTGCCAGCAGTGAGCGGGACAGACAATACACAGATACGCAGTATTTT,CASSERDRQYTDTQYF
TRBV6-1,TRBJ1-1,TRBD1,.,TGTGCCAGCAGTGAATCCTGGGACAGGGGGGAAGCTTTCTTT,CASSESWDRGEAFF
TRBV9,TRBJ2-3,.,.,TGTGCCAGCAGCGTTGATGGGCAATCTACGCAGTATTTT,CASSVDGQSTQYF
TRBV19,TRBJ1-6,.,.,TGTGCCAGTAGTTGGTCAGGGGACAATTCACCCCTCCACTTT,CASSWSGDNSPLHF
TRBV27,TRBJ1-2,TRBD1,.,TGTGCCAGCAGTTTTAGGCGGGGACAGAACTATGGCTACACCTTC,CASSFRRGQNYGYTF
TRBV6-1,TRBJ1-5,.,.,TGTGCCAGCAGTGAAAGGGGGACGGAAGGCAATCAGCCCCAGCATTTT,CASSERGTEGNQPQHF
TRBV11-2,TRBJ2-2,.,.,TGTGCCAGCAGCTTAGTTTCCGCCGGGGAGCTGTTTTTT,CASSLVSAGELFF
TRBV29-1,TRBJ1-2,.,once,TGCAGCGTTGACAGGGGCTTCTATGGCTACACCTTC,CSVDRGFYGYTF
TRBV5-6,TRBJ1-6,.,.,TGTGCCAGCAGCTTGGCCGGAGGGGGTTCACCCCTCCACTTT,CASSLAGGGSPLHF
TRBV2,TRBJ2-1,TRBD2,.,TGTGCCAGCAGTGAAACCCGGGGGGGAAACAATGAGCAGTTCTTC,CASSETRGGNNEQFF